The clone carrying this TCR beta chain occurred once. Its antigen is as yet unknown. Quantitative 5'-RACE was performed with molecular barcodes, and it yielded the TCR beta libraries. TCRdb passed the 5' RACE reads through MiXCR, listing each CDR3 protein once. The data contain approximately 250,000 distinct CDR3 sequences, roughly 32% of them singletons. CDR1 and CDR2 (germline): SGDLS, YYNGEE. The CDR3 is made up of 12 amino acids. V lost 7 bases to trimming and J lost 1 base, with 8 bases between them. These data come from a study of CD8 T cells in ankylosing spondylitis. Broader study findings: As for the disease-linked clones, they showed a CD8+ phenotype and occurred at relatively low frequencies in peripheral blood. There was a TCR beta motif, made of several highly homologous variants, that appeared characteristic of ankylosing spondylitis blood.

The rearrangement joins TRBV9 to TRBJ1-1; D is perhaps TRBD1 (5 bases). This TCR came from a male donor with ankylosing spondylitis or in good health (not recorded which). The specimen was blood, either unsorted or a sorted T cell fraction (not recorded which). The CDR3 DNA is TGTGCCAGCGGGGACCCGAACACTGAAGCTTTCTTT. This gives the protein CASGDPNTEAFF.